This T cell receptor (beta chain) stems from a study of metastatic and nonmetastatic thyroid tumors. In the study overall: Where malignant and benign thyroid patients were concerned, repertoires were compared across blood and tumor or nodule tissue. General observations from the study: Significantly greater TCR beta diversity was reportedly found in malignant thyroid tumors than in benign nodules (in blood and tumor).

This clone appeared many times. Its specificity is unknown. The sample carries other DNA sequences with the same CDR3. Thyroid surgery took place with no prior treatment in any patient. How the authors handled the data: The study built a papillary thyroid cancer distant-metastasis classifier from CDR3 differences across clinicopathological groups. With MiXCR, TCRdb called clones anew from the PCR reads. TCRdb, not the authors, supplied the V and J calls. Of tens of thousands of clones in the sample, around 15% were seen once. V was cut by 6 bases and J by 3 bases, with 15 bases left in between. This CDR3 contains 14 residues.

The source is a female donor with papillary thyroid cancer or a benign thyroid nodule (not recorded which). Some clones in this sample may be carry-over from other donors' samples. The material sequenced was blood. The chain recombines TRBV12-3 or TRBV12-4 with TRBJ2-7, with D unclear. The CDR3 DNA reads as TGTGCCAGCAGCTTCAGATGGGGTAGCTACGAGCAGTACTTC. Its protein is CASSFRWGSYEQYF.